This entry concerns a single T cell receptor (beta chain). The antigen this receptor binds is unknown. Nothing much larger sits one base from this clone, and base qualities are not available. The data belong to a study of T cells in Graves' hyperthyroidism and ophthalmopathy (dated by TCRdb to about 2019). Regarding the research as a whole: Peripheral blood samples were taken at initial diagnosis, before any treatment was given. Thyroid tissue and blood T-cell repertoires from six Graves' hyperthyroidism patients were also compared in the study. Once sampling was done, hyperthyroidism patients were given methimazole at a starting dose of 30 mg daily, whereas ophthalmopathy patients were given high-dose intravenous methylprednisolone. TCR Vbeta CDR3 sequencing of 135 peripheral blood samples (about 45 ophthalmopathy, around 80 hyperthyroidism and roughly 17 progressor patients) is reported in the paper. The approximately 98 discovery patients were randomly divided into training and test sets at a 7:3 ratio. To identify distinguishing TCR V-J signatures, a discovery cohort of 90 to 100 patients was used, comprising 43 with Graves' ophthalmopathy and around 60 with stable Graves' hyperthyroidism. Whether ophthalmopathy could be predicted prospectively was tested in an independent validation cohort made up of about 20 hyperthyroidism patients plus 17 patients who later progressed to ophthalmopathy. Overall results and qualifications from the work: During validation, the model predicted progression to ophthalmopathy a median of approximately 6.5 months ahead of onset, with just under 71% sensitivity and about 75% specificity. Most expanded thyroid clonotypes (frequency above 0.001) were also found in blood, which suggests that blood repertoires may mirror thyroid immune responses. Ophthalmopathy was separated from stable hyperthyroidism by a 13 V-J signature model, with around 90% sensitivity and roughly 81% specificity obtained in cross-validation and 80%/75% obtained in testing. Sample size was not statistically predetermined, and investigators were not blinded to group allocation.

Graves' hyperthyroidism was defined as stable when no progression to ophthalmopathy occurred over 18 months of follow-up. Hyperthyroidism patients were newly diagnosed, with disease duration under 2 months, and aged 18 to 65 years. Patients with uncontrolled infections, other autoimmune diseases, pregnancy or lactation were excluded. Diagnoses relied on clinical symptoms, serum thyroxine and TRAb, thyroid ultrasound and orbital computed tomography. PBMCs were isolated from about 9 ml of fresh peripheral blood by Ficoll-Paque density gradient centrifugation. Total RNA was extracted with Trizol reagent, and quality was checked on an Agilent 2100 Bioanalyzer. Unmatched junction bases come to 17, with V trimmed by 3 bases and J by 4 bases. CDR1 and CDR2, looked up from the germline V gene, are SGHVS and FNYEAQ. The CDR3, from cysteine to phenylalanine, totals 19 residues. Only CDR3 DNA remains: 57 bases, in frame from the first base.

Amplification of TCR beta CDR3 regions was carried out from RNA transcripts. The TCR CDR3 was subjected to a first round of RT-PCR using the HTBI primer set and the Qiagen OneStep RT-PCR kit. Libraries were constructed in a second round of multiplex PCR, after which size selection and purification were carried out. Sequencing of the libraries was done on an Illumina HiSeq2000 using paired-end 100 bp reads. Regarding the original processing steps: SOAPnuke was used to process the raw data, removing reads that contained adapters or uncalled bases, had a mean Phred below 15, or lacked an exact match to the constant primer or identifier. High-quality paired reads were merged using COPE v1.2.5, and each unique nucleotide sequence was defined as a clonotype. MiTCR v1.1 was used to align clonotypes to the IMGT TRBV, TRBD and TRBJ reference segments. The analysis was restricted to V-J combinations with a frequency above 0.0001, which together covered about 99% of the repertoires. The TCS score was defined as the ratio of F50 (clonal expansion) to E x V (chaos), calculated using BLOSUM62-based TCRdist between CDR3 peptides within each V-J. Welch's t-statistics and random forest reduced roughly 530 V-J features to 10 to 15, which were used in a naive Bayes classifier (R e1071). The public reads were quality trimmed at Q25 with fastp and then assembled into clones with MiXCR by TCRdb, keeping productive beta chains. Each CDR3 protein appears once, grouped with its most common genes and DNA. The V and J calls and clone size come from TCRdb's table, not from the authors' own analysis. In all, the sample holds under 250,000 distinct CDR3 sequences, and roughly a sixth of those were seen once. The top ten clonotypes cover around 48% of the sample.

The chain uses TRBV7-6 and TRBJ2-2; TRBD1 agrees with 7 junctional bases. This TCR came from a woman in her 50s with Graves' hyperthyroidism. Sample: blood. The DNA is as follows: TGTGCCAGCAGCTTCGGGGACGGTTCCAGGGGGATCGGCACCGGGGAGCTGTTTTTT. Its protein reads: CASSFGDGSRGIGTGELFF.